Following are 10 T cell receptor beta chains from one sample sequenced in a study of CD8+ T cells in alopecia areata. As the sequencing template, cDNA was produced by extracting RNA and reverse transcribing it. The assay was immunoSEQ multiplex PCR, and TCRdb's table has in-frame clones only and misses some. This sample has 200,000 to 250,000 clones; 40% to 55% occur once, and the top ten carry over 2.5%. Treatment reported: oral pan-JAK inhibitor, 5-10 mg twice daily. Sequencing used CD4+ T cells sorted from blood, obtained at roughly week 36, from a patient treated with tofacitinib. The origin of the receptors is a human donor with alopecia areata.

The table lists this clone with a count of one. The V gene is TRBV28, the J gene TRBJ1-1, with a weak D call TRBD1 (5 bases). Germline V gene sequence: CDR1 MDHEN, CDR2 SYDVKM. CDR3 length: 17 amino acids. Trimming took off 2 bases at V and 4 bases at J, with 20 bases between the two ends. The CDR3 region is CASSLRQGRSGPTEAFF. The DNA for the CDR3 is TGTGCCAGCAGTTTACGTCAGGGACGTTCCGGTCCCACTGAAGCTTTCTTT.

The sample holds a few counts of this clone. The V gene is TRBV4-3, the J gene TRBJ2-2; TRBD2 agrees at 7 bases. CDR1 LGHNA and CDR2 YSLEER come from the germline V gene. The ends lost 4 bases at V and 5 bases at J; junction bases unmatched: 13. The CDR3 runs 17 residues. CDR3 amino acids: CASSRQTTSDPTGELFF. CDR3 nucleotides: TGCGCCAGCAGCCGCCAAACCACTAGCGATCCGACCGGGGAGCTGTTTTTT.

This clone was counted between two and nine times. The rearrangement links TRBV29-1 to TRBJ2-3; 10 bases align to TRBD2. The J segment lost 3 bases and the V segment lost 5 bases, leaving 5 bases of the junction unmatched. This CDR3 spans 14 amino acids. The germline V gene has CDR1 SQVTM and CDR2 ANQGSEA. The CDR3 loop is CSVLRTSGTDTQYF. For the CDR3, the DNA is TGCAGCGTTTTAAGGACTAGCGGAACAGATACGCAGTATTTT.

The genes are TRBV30 and TRBJ1-1, with D hard to call. The germline V and J ends were trimmed by 4 bases and 3 bases, with 15 bases remaining between them. Germline lookup yields CDR1 GTSNPN and CDR2 SVGIG (reference sequence). The CDR3 has 14 residues. The CDR3 coding sequence is TGTGCCTGGACAGACGGCAGCCATGACACTGAAGCTTTCTTT. As protein: CAWTDGSHDTEAFF.

The table lists this clone with a count of one. The chain combines TRBV4-1 with TRBJ2-1; a weak D match, TRBD2 (5 bases). The V gene lost 6 bases and the J gene lost 6 bases, with 21 bases spanning the gap. This CDR3 region has 16 residues. CDR1 MGHRA and CDR2 YSYEKL come from the germline V gene. This CDR3 reads CASRHTTDGKPNEQFF. CDR3 DNA: TGCGCCAGCAGACACACAACCGACGGGAAGCCCAATGAGCAGTTCTTC.

The chain couples TRBV18 to TRBJ2-1; TRBD2 is a possible D gene (5 bases). V was trimmed by 4 bases and J by 3 bases, leaving 16 bases between them. This CDR3 contains 16 residues. Germline-derived CDR1 and CDR2 are KGHSH and LQKENI. CDR3 DNA: TGTGCCAGCTCACAGAATAGCGCGGGCTTCTACAATGAGCAGTTCTTC. Translated, it gives CASSQNSAGFYNEQFF.

The V call is TRBV18, the J call TRBJ1-5, with 8 nucleotides matching TRBD1. Unmatched junction bases numbered 4, after V lost 4 bases and J lost 5 bases. The germline V gene encodes CDR1 KGHSH and CDR2 LQKENI. The CDR3 has 14 residues. CDR3 in amino acids: CASSRDRGHQPQHF. CDR3 DNA: TGTGCCAGCTCACGTGACAGGGGCCATCAGCCCCAGCATTTT.

The chain combines TRBV19 with TRBJ2-7, with 7 bases matching TRBD2. This CDR3 contains 16 residues. J was trimmed by 3 bases and V by 3 bases; bases with no gene match: 11. Per germline, CDR1 LNHDA and CDR2 SQIVND (reference sequence). The CDR3 is CASSIKQGRGDYEQYF. The CDR3 nucleotides are TGTGCCAGTAGTATCAAGCAGGGCCGGGGGGACTACGAGCAGTACTTC.

The V call is TRBV7-9, the J call TRBJ1-1; 9 bases are shared with TRBD1. Trimming removed 5 bases from V and 5 bases from J; junction bases left unmatched: 6. The CDR3 sequence is 14 residues long. Germline V gene sequence: CDR1 SEHNR, CDR2 FQNEAQ (reference sequence). The DNA for the CDR3 is TGTGCCAGCAGCCCCGGGACAGGGCGAACTGAAGCTTTCTTT. Translation: CASSPGTGRTEAFF.

The chain is built from TRBV29-1 and TRBJ2-3, with D perhaps TRBD2 (6 bases). CDR1 SQVTM and CDR2 ANQGSEA come from the germline V gene. V shed 4 bases and J shed 0 bases, with 14 bases lying between them. This CDR3 spans 15 amino acids. As DNA, the CDR3 is TGCAGCGTTGCCCGGACTAACGGGAGCACAGATACGCAGTATTTT. Encoded protein: CSVARTNGSTDTQYF.